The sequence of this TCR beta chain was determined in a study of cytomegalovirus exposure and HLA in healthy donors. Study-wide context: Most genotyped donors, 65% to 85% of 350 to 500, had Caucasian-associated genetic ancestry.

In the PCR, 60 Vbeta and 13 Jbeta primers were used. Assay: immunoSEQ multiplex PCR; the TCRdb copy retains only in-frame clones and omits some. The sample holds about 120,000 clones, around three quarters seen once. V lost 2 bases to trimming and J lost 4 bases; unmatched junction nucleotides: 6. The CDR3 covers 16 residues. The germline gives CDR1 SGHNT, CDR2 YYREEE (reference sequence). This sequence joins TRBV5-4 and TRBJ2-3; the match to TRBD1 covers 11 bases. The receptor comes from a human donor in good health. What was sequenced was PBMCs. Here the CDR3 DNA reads TGTGCCAGCAGCTTACGGACAGGGGGCAGCTCAGATACGCAGTATTTT. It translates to CASSLRTGGSSDTQYF.